The 19 T cell receptor beta chains in this list originate from one sample, sequenced in a study of early T cells in non-severe SARS-CoV-2 infection. In TCRdb, the 5' RACE reads were re-called with MiXCR into one record per CDR3 protein. Among some 66,000 distinct CDR3 sequences listed, over 8% were seen once. The sample comprised whole blood. These receptors came from an adult who was a healthcare worker with PCR-confirmed SARS-CoV-2 infection or an uninfected control (not recorded which).

This clonotype was counted only a few times. The chain joins TRBV10-3 to TRBJ1-2, with TRBD1 matching over 8 bases. This CDR3 comprises 14 residues. V shed 7 bases, J shed 2 bases, and the junction held 6 bases outside the gene matches. Germline V CDR1 and CDR2: ENHRY, SYGVKD. CDR3 in amino acids: CAITDRGGNYGYTF. CDR3 sequence (DNA): TGTGCCATCACAGACAGGGGAGGGAACTATGGCTACACCTTC.

Only a few counts were recorded for this clonotype. The V gene is TRBV5-1, the J gene TRBJ1-4; D is uncertain. The length of the CDR3 is 13 residues. CDR1 is SGHRS, CDR2 YFSETQ, per germline. Between the trimmed V and J ends, which lost 1 base and 7 bases, there was a span of 8 bases. The DNA for the CDR3 is TGCGCCAGCAGCTTGATTAGGAGTGAAAAACTGTTTTTT. This codes for CASSLIRSEKLFF.

Many counts were recorded for this clonotype. V gene TRBV10-2 combines with J gene TRBJ2-7; no clear D gene. Deletions cut 9 bases from V and 2 bases from J, with 14 bases between. The CDR3 covers 13 residues. Germline lookup yields CDR1 WSHSY and CDR2 SAAADI. The CDR3 DNA sequence: TGCGCCAGTCCGGGCCCTTGCACCTACGAGCAGTACTTC. The encoded protein is CASPGPCTYEQYF.

This clonotype was observed a handful of times. V and J are TRBV12-3 or TRBV12-4 and TRBJ1-4; D possibly corresponds to TRBD1 (6 bases). The CDR3 is 13 amino acids. V gave up 6 bases and J gave up 10 bases, with 15 bases separating them. The CDR3 sequence: CASSPVGGAKLFF. In DNA form, the CDR3 reads TGTGCCAGCAGCCCCGTGGGGGGGGCAAAACTGTTTTTT.

This clonotype was observed a few times. The CDR3 loop reads CASSVGGYGDTQYF. Written as DNA, the CDR3 is TGTGCCAGCAGCGTAGGGGGATACGGAGATACGCAGTATTTT. The rearrangement joins TRBV9 to TRBJ2-3; D not resolved. Germline assignment: CDR1 SGDLS and CDR2 YYNGEE. V lost 0 bases and J lost 5, with 10 bases in between. The CDR3 consists of 14 residues. Full variable domain (outside the CDR3, taken from reference TRBV9 and TRBJ2-3): DSGVTQTPKHLITATGQRVTLRCSPRSGDLSVYWYQQSLDQGLQFLIQYYNGEERAKGNILERFSAQQFPDLHSELNLSSLELGDSALYFCASSVGGYGDTQYFGPGTRLTVL.

This clonotype was detected only a few times. V gene TRBV11-2 combines with J gene TRBJ2-1, with 9 bases aligning to TRBD2. CDR3 length: 18 residues. V dropped 3 bases and J dropped 2; count of bases not matched to a gene: 11. Germline-derived CDR1 and CDR2 are SGHAT and FQNNGV. Here the CDR3 reads CASSLKTGLARTYNEQFF. Written as DNA, the CDR3 is TGTGCCAGCAGCTTGAAAACCGGACTAGCGAGAACCTACAATGAGCAGTTCTTC.

This clonotype was observed a handful of times. This chain links TRBV12-5 with TRBJ1-1; D not resolved. V lost 8 bases and J lost 4, with 8 bases in between. The germline gives CDR1 LGHNT, CDR2 FRNRAP. There are 11 residues in the CDR3. CDR3 DNA: TGTGCTAGTAGGGAGTCCACTGAAGCTTTCTTT. It specifies CASRESTEAFF.

This sequence joins TRBV10-3 and TRBJ1-1; D possibly corresponds to TRBD1 (5 bases). The V gene's germline CDR1 is ENHRY and CDR2 SYGVKD. Trimming took 2 bases from V and 4 from J, leaving 5 bases between them. This CDR3 contains 12 residues. CDR3 region: CAISEGGTEAFF. CDR3 coding DNA: TGTGCCATCAGTGAGGGGGGCACTGAAGCTTTCTTT.

The chain combines TRBV6-2 or TRBV6-3 with TRBJ1-2, with D possibly matching TRBD1 (6 bases). Trimming stripped 6 bases from V and 8 bases from J, with 16 bases between. The CDR3 runs 13 residues. Germline loops: CDR1 MNHEY, CDR2 SVGEGT. The CDR3 DNA sequence: TGTGCCAGCAGCCCCGACAGGCGAACGGGCTACACCTTC. Protein product: CASSPDRRTGYTF.

The chain's CDR3 is CASSLGFPYYEQYF. CDR3 in DNA: TGTGCCAGCAGCTTAGGGTTCCCGTACTACGAGCAGTACTTC. The rearrangement joins TRBV11-1 to TRBJ2-7; no clear D gene. From germline, CDR1 is SGHAT and CDR2 FQDESV (reference sequence). The CDR3 is 14 residues long. Between the trimmed V and J ends, which lost 1 base and 3 bases, there was a span of 10 bases.

This clonotype has at least ten counts. This chain uses TRBV29-1 with TRBJ1-1; D not resolved. Germline loops: CDR1 SQVTM, CDR2 ANQGSEA. With 2 bases removed from V and 0 bases from J, the gap between germline ends came to 7 bases. The CDR3 sequence is 13 residues long. CDR3 loop: CSVERPLNTEAFF. The CDR3 region has the DNA TGCAGCGTTGAACGACCCCTGAACACTGAAGCTTTCTTT.

There are a few counts of this clonotype. J is TRBJ1-1 and V is TRBV7-8, with a weak D call TRBD1 (5 bases). V lost 5 bases and J lost 6, with 10 bases in between. CDR1 is SGHVS and CDR2 is FQNEAQ in the germline V gene. CDR3 length equals 12 residues. The CDR3 DNA is TGTGCCAGCAGCCATTGGGGGGCTGAAGCTTTCTTT. Translating gives CASSHWGAEAFF. Full variable domain (outside the CDR3, taken from reference TRBV7-8 and TRBJ1-1): GAGVSQSPRYKVAKRGQDVALRCDPISGHVSLFWYQQALGQGPEFLTYFQNEAQLDKSGLPSDRFFAERPEGSVSTLKIQRTQQEDSAVYLCASSHWGAEAFFGQGTRLTVV.

Many counts were recorded for this clonotype. The rearrangement joins TRBV29-1 to TRBJ2-5; D is unclear. This CDR3 region has 13 residues. CDR1 is SQVTM and CDR2 is ANQGSEA in the germline V gene. Trimming took 7 bases from V and 0 from J, leaving 12 bases between them. The CDR3 region is CSAQSWNQETQYF. The CDR3 bases are TGCAGCGCCCAGTCATGGAACCAAGAGACCCAGTACTTC.

The chain links TRBV4-2 to TRBJ2-5; 11 positions agree with TRBD2. Germline trimming cut 3 bases from V and 3 bases from J; bases unmatched to any gene: 0. The V gene's germline CDR1 is LGHNA and CDR2 YNFKEQ. This CDR3 has 14 amino acids. In nucleotides, the CDR3 is TGTGCCAGCAGCCAGGGACTAGCGGAAGAGACCCAGTACTTC. Residues: CASSQGLAEETQYF.

This clonotype has a handful of counts. Mismatch with germline at one junction end may stem from a read error. The V call is TRBV28, the J call TRBJ2-1; D tentatively reads TRBD1 or TRBD2 (7 bases each). The CDR3 is made up of 15 amino acids. The germline V gene has CDR1 MDHEN and CDR2 SYDVKM. The CDR3 sequence is CASPGRGSGDNEQFF. The DNA for the CDR3 is TGTGCCAGTCCCGGCAGGGGGAGCGGGGACAATGAGCAGTTCTTT.

This clonotype was seen at least ten times. V is TRBV9 and J is TRBJ2-3; D might be TRBD2 (5 bases). The germline V gene has CDR1 SGDLS and CDR2 YYNGEE. The V end lost 3 bases, the J end lost 4 bases, and 15 bases lay between the germline ends. The CDR3 sequence is 15 residues long. CDR3 DNA: TGTGCCAGCAGCGCGACCAGGCTCGGGGCAGATACGCAGTATTTT. This gives the protein CASSATRLGADTQYF. The complete variable domain, with remaining parts taken from reference TRBV9 and TRBJ2-3, reads DSGVTQTPKHLITATGQRVTLRCSPRSGDLSVYWYQQSLDQGLQFLIQYYNGEERAKGNILERFSAQQFPDLHSELNLSSLELGDSALYFCASSATRLGADTQYFGPGTRLTVL.

The rearrangement joins TRBV18 to TRBJ2-7; no clear D gene. V lost 3 bases to trimming and J lost 3 bases, with 6 bases between them. CDR3 length equals 12 residues. CDR1 is KGHSH, CDR2 LQKENI, per germline. The CDR3 sequence is CASSPRNYEQYF. The CDR3 DNA reads TGTGCCAGCTCACCCAGGAACTACGAGCAGTACTTC.

The rearrangement uses TRBV7-9 and TRBJ2-7; TRBD2 aligns across 11 bases. V was pared by 5 bases and J by 3 bases, with 9 bases of the junction left unmatched. This CDR3 region has 16 residues. CDR1 and CDR2 from the germline V gene are SEHNR and FQNEAQ (reference sequence). Written as DNA, the CDR3 is TGTGCCAGCAGCCCTAATTCTAGCGGGGGGTACTACGAGCAGTACTTC. It specifies CASSPNSSGGYYEQYF.

There are many counts of this clonotype. The chain employs TRBV7-3 and TRBJ1-2; 9 bases agree with TRBD1. Per the germline V gene, CDR1 is SGHTA and CDR2 is FQGTGA. Trimming at V came to 4 bases and at J to 8 bases, leaving 5 bases not matched to a gene. CDR3 size: 13 residues. The CDR3: CASSSQGARGYTF. The CDR3 DNA follows: TGTGCCAGCAGCTCACAGGGGGCGCGGGGCTACACCTTC.